This TCR beta chain was sequenced in a study of shared T cell receptors in the human thymus. The V gene lost 1 base and the J gene lost 5 bases, with 15 bases spanning the gap. The CDR3 totals 16 residues. Per germline, CDR1 SGHAT and CDR2 FQNNGV. Repertoires were generated with immunoSEQ multiplex PCR, while TCRdb's copy carries only in-frame clones and drops some. The sample includes 640,000 or so clones, around 87% of them seen just once. The data also belong to a second study, concerning human thymus T cells. That source notes: Among the donors, all were healthy Finnish infants having corrective surgery for congenital heart defects. Thymus pieces cut out during corrective heart surgery were the tissue that was used. Thymic and blood repertoires appeared to display a bias in their usage of V and J genes. Related research found strongly overlapping thymic repertoires in unrelated individuals.

The chain joins TRBV11-2 to TRBJ2-4, with TRBD2 as a possible D gene (6 bases). The specimen sequenced was thymocytes. The receptor comes from a boy younger than two with a congenital heart defect. The CDR3 region is CASSLGGAGEENIQYF. CDR3 DNA: TGTGCCAGCAGCTTAGGCGGGGCTGGAGAGGAAAACATTCAGTACTTC.